The rows below give T cell receptor beta chains drawn from one sample of a study of blood T cell repertoires in COVID-19. Profiling relied on immunoSEQ multiplex PCR, and the TCRdb table lists in-frame clones only, not all of them. The sample lists approximately 220,000 clones; 80% were seen once. The sample was PBMCs or T cells enriched from blood (not recorded which). Source of these receptors: a woman between 40 and 50 years old with acute COVID-19. The CDR3 runs from the conserved cysteine through the conserved F or W. Each record gives: V gene, clone size, J gene, CDR3 length, D gene, CDR3 protein, CDR3 DNA. A D gene is named only where the DNA matches it firmly. Expanded clones get a size class; other rows say once, few or many, or leave the size out.

v_gene: TRBV7-9
abundance: .
j_gene: TRBJ1-2
len: 10
d_gene: .
CDR3aa: CASSQIDYTF
CDR3nt: TGTGCCAGCAGCCAAATAGACTACACCTTC

v_gene: TRBV4-1
abundance: .
j_gene: TRBJ1-4
len: 14
d_gene: .
CDR3aa: CASSQSQSNEKLFF
CDR3nt: TGCGCCAGCAGCCAATCACAGAGTAATGAAAAACTGTTTTTT

v_gene: TRBV9
abundance: few
j_gene: TRBJ1-3
len: 17
d_gene: .
CDR3aa: CASSTETGPDKGNTIYF
CDR3nt: TGTGCCAGCAGCACCGAGACAGGCCCGGATAAGGGAAACACCATATATTTT

v_gene: TRBV19
abundance: few
j_gene: TRBJ2-7
len: 17
d_gene: .
CDR3aa: CASSGTAGTRSSYEQYF
CDR3nt: TGTGCCAGCAGTGGGACAGCTGGGACTAGGAGCTCCTACGAGCAGTACTTC

v_gene: TRBV2
abundance: .
j_gene: TRBJ1-2
len: 16
d_gene: TRBD1
CDR3aa: CASSDPQGAKFYGYTF
CDR3nt: TGTGCCAGCAGTGACCCACAGGGGGCGAAATTCTATGGCTACACCTTC

v_gene: TRBV19
abundance: .
j_gene: TRBJ1-5
len: 15
d_gene: TRBD1
CDR3aa: CASSRDRASNQPQHF
CDR3nt: TGTGCCAGTAGCCGGGACAGGGCAAGCAATCAGCCCCAGCATTTT

v_gene: TRBV6-1
abundance: .
j_gene: TRBJ1-2
len: 15
d_gene: .
CDR3aa: CASSESGALNYGYTF
CDR3nt: TGTGCCAGCAGTGAAAGCGGGGCTCTTAACTATGGCTACACCTTC

v_gene: TRBV24-1
abundance: .
j_gene: TRBJ1-5
len: 14
d_gene: .
CDR3aa: CATSDLSGRQPQHF
CDR3nt: TGTGCCACCAGTGATTTGTCTGGGAGGCAGCCCCAGCATTTT

v_gene: TRBV12-3/TRBV12-4
abundance: .
j_gene: TRBJ1-5
len: 13
d_gene: .
CDR3aa: CASGRGLEQPQHF
CDR3nt: TGTGCCAGCGGCCGGGGTCTGGAGCAGCCCCAGCATTTT

v_gene: TRBV28
abundance: .
j_gene: TRBJ2-7
len: 14
d_gene: TRBD1
CDR3aa: CASSLTHQGAEQYF
CDR3nt: TGTGCCAGCAGTCTAACACATCAGGGGGCTGAGCAGTACTTC

v_gene: TRBV19
abundance: .
j_gene: TRBJ2-1
len: 13
d_gene: .
CDR3aa: CASSMSGVNEQFF
CDR3nt: TGTGCCAGTAGTATGTCAGGGGTCAATGAGCAGTTCTTC

v_gene: TRBV19
abundance: .
j_gene: TRBJ2-5
len: 15
d_gene: .
CDR3aa: CASSIGSGRQETQYF
CDR3nt: TGTGCCAGTAGTATAGGGAGCGGCCGGCAAGAGACCCAGTACTTC

v_gene: TRBV7-2
abundance: .
j_gene: TRBJ2-1
len: 17
d_gene: TRBD1
CDR3aa: CASSIARTGNGYNEQFF
CDR3nt: TGTGCCAGCAGCATCGCCCGGACAGGGAACGGGTACAATGAGCAGTTCTTC

v_gene: TRBV28
abundance: few
j_gene: TRBJ2-3
len: 16
d_gene: TRBD2
CDR3aa: CASPPTLAGVSDTQYF
CDR3nt: TGTGCCAGCCCGCCAACGTTAGCGGGAGTATCTGATACGCAGTATTTT

v_gene: TRBV19
abundance: .
j_gene: TRBJ1-2
len: 14
d_gene: .
CDR3aa: CASSITQGNYGYTF
CDR3nt: TGTGCCAGTAGTATTACACAGGGAAACTATGGCTACACCTTC

v_gene: TRBV2
abundance: .
j_gene: TRBJ2-7
len: 13
d_gene: .
CDR3aa: CASSVGRANEQYF
CDR3nt: TGTGCCAGCAGTGTAGGCAGGGCCAACGAGCAGTACTTC

v_gene: TRBV24-1
abundance: .
j_gene: TRBJ1-1
len: 13
d_gene: .
CDR3aa: CATSDFFQTEAFF
CDR3nt: TGTGCCACCAGTGATTTTTTTCAGACTGAAGCTTTCTTT

v_gene: TRBV6-1
abundance: .
j_gene: TRBJ1-5
len: 17
d_gene: .
CDR3aa: CASSEAVVQGSNQPQHF
CDR3nt: TGTGCCAGCAGTGAAGCAGTAGTCCAGGGCAGCAATCAGCCCCAGCATTTT

v_gene: TRBV9
abundance: once
j_gene: TRBJ1-1
len: 12
d_gene: .
CDR3aa: CASSRADTEAFF
CDR3nt: TGTGCCAGCTCTAGAGCAGACACTGAAGCTTTCTTT

v_gene: TRBV18
abundance: .
j_gene: TRBJ1-1
len: 12
d_gene: .
CDR3aa: CASSPRGSEAFF
CDR3nt: TGTGCCAGCTCACCACGAGGTTCTGAAGCTTTCTTT

v_gene: TRBV7-9
abundance: .
j_gene: TRBJ2-1
len: 16
d_gene: .
CDR3aa: CASSLVGDIMGNEQFF
CDR3nt: TGTGCCAGCAGCTTAGTGGGAGACATTATGGGCAATGAGCAGTTCTTC

v_gene: TRBV20-1
abundance: .
j_gene: TRBJ2-3
len: 15
d_gene: TRBD2
CDR3aa: CSASGASGRTDTQYF
CDR3nt: TGCAGTGCTAGTGGGGCTAGCGGGCGCACAGATACGCAGTATTTT

v_gene: TRBV10-3
abundance: .
j_gene: TRBJ1-4
len: 15
d_gene: TRBD1
CDR3aa: CAISDRGQGGEKLFF
CDR3nt: TGTGCCATCAGTGATAGAGGACAGGGGGGCGAAAAACTGTTTTTT

v_gene: TRBV2
abundance: .
j_gene: TRBJ2-5
len: 15
d_gene: TRBD2
CDR3aa: CASSERSGGHETQYF
CDR3nt: TGTGCCAGCAGTGAAAGGAGCGGGGGCCACGAGACCCAGTACTTC

v_gene: TRBV4-3
abundance: .
j_gene: TRBJ2-3
len: 17
d_gene: TRBD2
CDR3aa: CASSQLRGAGRGDTQYF
CDR3nt: TGCGCCAGCAGCCAACTAAGGGGAGCGGGAAGGGGAGATACGCAGTATTTT

v_gene: TRBV11-3
abundance: .
j_gene: TRBJ2-1
len: 16
d_gene: TRBD2
CDR3aa: CASSPNRGGAVNEQFF
CDR3nt: TGTGCCAGCAGCCCAAACCGCGGGGGGGCCGTGAATGAGCAGTTCTTC

v_gene: TRBV14
abundance: .
j_gene: TRBJ2-2
len: 15
d_gene: .
CDR3aa: CASSQVQASTGELFF
CDR3nt: TGTGCCAGCAGCCAAGTACAGGCGAGCACCGGGGAGCTGTTTTTT

v_gene: TRBV6-5
abundance: .
j_gene: TRBJ2-3
len: 14
d_gene: TRBD1
CDR3aa: CASSRQGATDTQYF
CDR3nt: TGTGCCAGCAGTCGACAGGGGGCCACAGATACGCAGTATTTT

v_gene: TRBV7-8
abundance: .
j_gene: TRBJ2-2
len: 16
d_gene: TRBD1
CDR3aa: CASSSILTGVGGELFF
CDR3nt: TGTGCCAGCAGCTCCATATTAACAGGGGTTGGCGGGGAGCTGTTTTTT

v_gene: TRBV10-1
abundance: .
j_gene: TRBJ1-1
len: 13
d_gene: .
CDR3aa: CASRQGLNTEAFF
CDR3nt: TGCGCCAGCAGACAGGGCCTGAACACTGAAGCTTTCTTT

v_gene: TRBV5-8
abundance: .
j_gene: TRBJ1-1
len: 15
d_gene: .
CDR3aa: CASSGRAMPNTEAFF
CDR3nt: TGTGCCAGCAGCGGTAGAGCAATGCCGAACACTGAAGCTTTCTTT

v_gene: TRBV7-9
abundance: .
j_gene: TRBJ2-1
len: 15
d_gene: TRBD2
CDR3aa: CASSQSGRLDNEQFF
CDR3nt: TGTGCCAGCAGCCAGAGCGGGAGGCTAGACAATGAGCAGTTCTTC

v_gene: TRBV28
abundance: .
j_gene: TRBJ1-5
len: 16
d_gene: TRBD1
CDR3aa: CATSLTGQGGYQPQHF
CDR3nt: TGTGCCACCAGTTTAACGGGACAGGGGGGTTATCAGCCCCAGCATTTT

v_gene: TRBV28
abundance: .
j_gene: TRBJ1-1
len: 13
d_gene: .
CDR3aa: CASSLFLQSEAFF
CDR3nt: TGTGCCAGCAGTTTATTTTTACAGTCTGAAGCTTTCTTT

v_gene: TRBV18
abundance: .
j_gene: TRBJ1-6
len: 14
d_gene: TRBD1
CDR3aa: CASSPKQGVSPLHF
CDR3nt: TGTGCCAGCTCACCAAAACAGGGGGTTTCACCCCTCCACTTT

v_gene: TRBV11-3
abundance: once
j_gene: TRBJ2-7
len: 13
d_gene: .
CDR3aa: CASSRTVSYEQYF
CDR3nt: TGTGCCAGCAGCCGGACAGTCTCCTACGAGCAGTACTTC

v_gene: TRBV4-3
abundance: .
j_gene: TRBJ2-7
len: 15
d_gene: .
CDR3aa: CASSQDFASSYEQYF
CDR3nt: TGCGCCAGCAGCCAAGATTTTGCCAGCTCCTACGAGCAGTACTTC

v_gene: TRBV11-3
abundance: .
j_gene: TRBJ2-3
len: 16
d_gene: TRBD2
CDR3aa: CASSSTRTSGADTQYF
CDR3nt: TGTGCCAGCAGCTCCACACGGACTAGCGGGGCAGATACGCAGTATTTT

v_gene: TRBV30
abundance: once
j_gene: TRBJ1-1
len: 13
d_gene: TRBD1
CDR3aa: CAWSAQGASEAFF
CDR3nt: TGTGCCTGGAGCGCCCAGGGGGCGAGTGAAGCTTTCTTT

v_gene: TRBV9
abundance: .
j_gene: TRBJ1-1
len: 13
d_gene: TRBD1
CDR3aa: CASKGTGNTEAFF
CDR3nt: TGTGCCAGCAAGGGGACAGGAAACACTGAAGCTTTCTTT

v_gene: TRBV19
abundance: .
j_gene: TRBJ2-3
len: 17
d_gene: TRBD1
CDR3aa: CASSVPTGGAVWDTQYF
CDR3nt: TGTGCCAGTAGTGTCCCGACAGGGGGCGCGGTATGGGATACGCAGTATTTT

v_gene: TRBV19
abundance: .
j_gene: TRBJ2-2
len: 18
d_gene: TRBD2
CDR3aa: CASSPPHRLAGVTGELFF
CDR3nt: TGTGCCAGTAGTCCTCCCCATAGGCTAGCGGGGGTCACCGGGGAGCTGTTTTTT

v_gene: TRBV7-9
abundance: .
j_gene: TRBJ2-4
len: 14
d_gene: .
CDR3aa: CASSDEGLLNIQYF
CDR3nt: TGTGCCAGCAGCGATGAGGGACTCTTAAACATTCAGTACTTC

v_gene: TRBV30
abundance: few
j_gene: TRBJ1-6
len: 15
d_gene: .
CDR3aa: CAWSVSSGSNSPLHF
CDR3nt: TGTGCCTGGAGTGTAAGTTCGGGAAGTAATTCACCCCTCCACTTT

v_gene: TRBV7-2
abundance: .
j_gene: TRBJ2-7
len: 13
d_gene: .
CDR3aa: CASSFRQTYEQYF
CDR3nt: TGTGCCAGCAGCTTTAGACAAACCTACGAGCAGTACTTC

v_gene: TRBV7-9
abundance: .
j_gene: TRBJ2-5
len: 14
d_gene: TRBD1
CDR3aa: CASSFGQGRETQYF
CDR3nt: TGTGCCAGCAGCTTCGGACAGGGGCGAGAGACCCAGTACTTC

v_gene: TRBV3-1/TRBV3-2
abundance: .
j_gene: TRBJ2-3
len: 13
d_gene: .
CDR3aa: CASSHAYTDTQYF
CDR3nt: TGTGCCAGCAGCCACGCCTACACAGATACGCAGTATTTT

v_gene: TRBV4-3
abundance: .
j_gene: TRBJ2-7
len: 15
d_gene: TRBD2
CDR3aa: CASSQETSVLDEQYF
CDR3nt: TGCGCCAGCAGCCAAGAGACTAGCGTACTAGACGAGCAGTACTTC

v_gene: TRBV6-2/TRBV6-3
abundance: .
j_gene: TRBJ2-7
len: 14
d_gene: TRBD1
CDR3aa: CASSYDRGNYEQYF
CDR3nt: TGTGCCAGCAGTTACGACAGGGGGAACTACGAGCAGTACTTC

v_gene: TRBV7-9
abundance: few
j_gene: TRBJ1-1
len: 17
d_gene: .
CDR3aa: CASSPNRGGNVNTEAFF
CDR3nt: TGTGCCAGCAGCCCCAATAGGGGAGGGAACGTCAACACTGAAGCTTTCTTT

v_gene: TRBV5-4
abundance: .
j_gene: TRBJ2-1
len: 16
d_gene: .
CDR3aa: CASSRSSGEAYNEQFF
CDR3nt: TGTGCCAGCAGCCGGAGTTCGGGGGAGGCCTACAATGAGCAGTTCTTC

v_gene: TRBV6-5
abundance: .
j_gene: TRBJ1-1
len: 14
d_gene: .
CDR3aa: CASSYSPGDTEAFF
CDR3nt: TGTGCCAGCAGTTACTCTCCAGGGGACACTGAAGCTTTCTTT

v_gene: TRBV6-6
abundance: .
j_gene: TRBJ2-7
len: 12
d_gene: .
CDR3aa: CASSSGVYEQYF
CDR3nt: TGTGCCAGCAGTTCGGGGGTCTACGAGCAGTACTTC

v_gene: TRBV2
abundance: .
j_gene: TRBJ2-1
len: 18
d_gene: TRBD2
CDR3aa: CASSTGTSGRAGSNEQFF
CDR3nt: TGTGCCAGCAGCACCGGGACTAGCGGGAGGGCCGGGTCGAATGAGCAGTTCTTC

v_gene: TRBV5-4
abundance: .
j_gene: TRBJ1-2
len: 13
d_gene: .
CDR3aa: CASSLDWGDGYTF
CDR3nt: TGTGCCAGCAGCTTGGACTGGGGGGATGGCTACACCTTC